The T cell receptor beta chain under discussion was sequenced for a study of cytomegalovirus exposure and HLA in healthy donors (dated by TCRdb to the late 2010s). About the study as a whole: An earlier analysis of more than 550 of the donors reported about 280 Gb of sequence data and around 120 million unique TCR beta sequences obtained from 150 million to 200 million T cells. An earlier analysis of several hundred of the donors applied high-throughput TCR beta sequencing to assess whether each TCR beta V gene segment acted as functional or pseudogenic. High-throughput TCR immunosequencing, statistical association of individual TCRs with disease status, and machine learning were combined to predict cytomegalovirus infection status. All discovery cohort repertoires had been generated on a single sequencing platform. The genetic ancestry cluster associated with self-reported Caucasian donors included around four fifths of the roughly 390 genotyped donors. A later genetic analysis took genome-wide SNP genotypes for about three fifths of the roughly 700 donors and used that subset as a discovery cohort. Typing coverage varied by locus: roughly 629-630 donors for A, B, C, DRB1 and DQB1; about 520 for DQA1; about 600 for DPA1; roughly 450 for DPB1. Using immunosequencing, the study profiled T cell repertoires from around 680 subjects and related those repertoires to cytomegalovirus serostatus. About 5 DR-DQ haplotypes were handled as single units for association and clustering, since linkage in the cohort was strong. Donor age, sex, ethnicity and CMV serostatus were compiled alongside the repertoire data. A later analysis re-examined previously published TCR beta repertoires from about 670 donors and added high-resolution HLA genotyping to investigate patterns of TCR occurrence. Among over 350 genotyped donors of the cohort, an average of approximately 230,000 unique TCR beta nucleotide sequences were sequenced per donor, roughly 20% of them non-productive. In the later analysis, no new phenotypic data were used to find candidate immune exposures; instead, reliance was placed on TCR beta sequences and their occurrence across donors. Both class I and class II loci were covered by HLA typing, at four-digit resolution. Approximately 310 gigabases of sequencing data and around 80 million unique TCR sequences made up an early release that covered roughly 670 HLA-typed donors. Besides the first cohort of around 670 subjects, a separate validation cohort made up of 90 to 150 different subjects was used. The study aimed to test whether signatures of past pathogen exposure could be identified by cataloging public T cell receptors. Paper-wide results and their limitations: In a later genetic analysis, a missense DCLRE1C variant was associated with V-gene and J-gene trimming of TCR beta chains, and the association was replicated in an independent cohort. This cohort had only TCR beta chains sequenced, and the lack of alpha or paired-chain data limited which features could be detected. The presence/absence analyses assumed that sequencing depth was roughly uniform across donors, and that assumption may not be true. A later analysis reported that several top co-occurrence clusters appeared linked to parvovirus B19, influenza, CMV and Epstein-Barr virus. A group of highly shared sequence variants was considered likely to be a technical artifact of the sequencing pipeline. Because HLA typing was unavailable for some donors at each locus, only the typed subset was used in association tests. Linkage disequilibrium might explain the correlated functional status among segregating V segments, but an unknown experimental factor could not be excluded. When HLA alleles, especially DR and DQ, strongly co-occurred, TCR associations were difficult to assign to individual alleles. Most TCR sequences were seen in very few donors, while some public TCRs were found in many individuals. A later analysis found that HLA-associated TCR beta chains were more clonally expanded and had lower generation probabilities than equally common non-associated chains. A later genetic analysis reported fewer N-insertions in productive TCRs among donors in an Asian-associated ancestry cluster than the roughly 650-donor mean. A later analysis associated 15,000 to 20,000 TCR beta sequences with specific HLA alleles at a false discovery rate of 0.05. Some 15 rarely observed V segments, including chromosome 9 orphons, were excluded from the earlier analysis of about 500 of the donors because counts were too low. In the study, 150 to 200 TCR beta chains were listed as associated with cytomegalovirus. Cytomegalovirus status was reported to be diagnosed by the classifier with high specificity and sensitivity in both the original and validation cohorts. According to a later analysis, most CMV-associated TCR beta chains appeared to be HLA-restricted, and the HLA associations seemed to be driven largely by CMV exposure. A further reported finding was that TCR beta sequences accurately predicted the HLA-A and HLA-B alleles for most subjects in the first cohort. Broadly in line with IMGT annotations, most TCR beta V segments showed up in productive rearrangements about 87% or about 30% of the time in an earlier analysis of approximately 600 of the donors. According to a later analysis, TCR association rates differed among HLA loci, with DRB1 alleles showing the most associated TCRs and HLA-C alleles showing the fewest. CMV serostatus was the only immune exposure information available for the cohort. The authors suggested that the approach could potentially be generalized to other disease states and immunological phenotypes. In vitro tests confirmed that a few of the cytomegalovirus-associated TCR beta chains recognize cytomegalovirus antigens.

As for this clone: Its antigen is unknown. No clone much larger than this one lies a single base away; base qualities are absent.

The library came from the immunoSEQ multiplex PCR assay. A mixture of 60 forward primers for TCR Vbeta segments and 13 reverse primers for TCR Jbeta segments was used in the multiplex PCR. Amplification of the CDR3 region of rearranged TCR beta genes was performed with a multiplex PCR assay on genomic DNA. On the Illumina HiSeq System, the amplified TCR beta libraries were sequenced as 87-base-pair reads. Regarding the original processing steps: A later analysis counted tens of millions of unique TCR beta chains across the 670 or so repertoires, and 10 million to 11 million of these chains were shared by at least two donors. Raw reads were error-corrected and collapsed into unique sequences with a nearest-neighbor algorithm that merged closely related sequences to remove PCR and sequencing errors. V, D and J gene segments were assigned by aligning CDR3 sequences to IMGT reference sequences. Each retained sequence needed at least a six-nucleotide match to both a V gene segment and a J gene segment. A rearrangement counted as productive if the CDR3 had no stop codons and remained in frame with V and J, and every other rearrangement counted as non-productive. Following IMGT convention, CDR3 was defined as the stretch from the second conserved V-encoded cysteine up to the conserved J-encoded phenylalanine. Sequences without an unambiguous match to a single V gene segment were excluded from the earlier analysis of several hundred of the donors. In an earlier analysis of around 600 of the donors, V segments were called functional above 56.7% productive rearrangements and were called segregating when the between-donor standard deviation exceeded 5%. A statistical classification framework was built to diagnose cytomegalovirus status from the catalog of TCR beta chain sequences. V and J gene assignment, in a later analysis, came from comparing TCR nucleotide sequences with IMGT/GENE-DB human TR gene sequences. Using the TCRdist pipeline, a later analysis assigned CDR3 sequences along with most-parsimonious VDJ recombination scenarios. In a later analysis, every TCR beta chain was defined by the combination of its CDR3 amino acid sequence and its V-gene family, and reads without a unique V-gene family were dropped. In a later analysis, approximately 590 highly shared, low-generation-probability nucleotide sequences were removed to address suspected cross-contamination and a sequencing artifact. In a later analysis, a clonal expansion index for each public chain was calculated from normalized within-repertoire ranks of inferred template counts. A later analysis computed generation probabilities with a VDJ recombination model fitted to out-of-frame rearrangements, and checked the results against IGoR. In a later analysis, hypergeometric tests were used to score TCR-TCR, TCR-HLA and TCR-CMV co-occurrence, with a repertoire-size bias correction applied to TCR pairs. A later analysis estimated false discovery rates by permuting HLA or CMV assignments 20 times. A later analysis grouped co-occurring TCRs with DBSCAN, adding TCRdist sequence similarity when clustering within HLA-allele-positive subsets. Repertoires with fewer than 30,000 or more than 120,000 public chains were left out of co-occurrence clustering, as were about five repertoires with anomalous nucleotide sharing. Entries here come from immuneACCESS through TCRdb and include only in-frame sequences with V and J called. Some clones fail to appear in such tables; in the studies checked, an unresolved V gene covers under half of the shortfall, and the cause of the remainder is unknown. V and J calls and clone size are copied from that table; D and trimming were computed from the DNA. In all, the sample holds roughly 160,000 clones, and about 80% of those were seen once. The ten most abundant clones make up under 2.5% of the sample.

The cohort comprised fewer than 750 healthy bone marrow donors. At the time of sampling, all cohort members were nominally healthy, though unrecorded immune exposures were likely present. The donor was CMV seronegative and was included in the group of over 300 seronegative cohort members. Each donor provided a peripheral blood sample, and peripheral blood mononuclear cells were used for TCR beta sequencing. The Qiagen DNeasy Blood Extraction Kit was used to extract genomic DNA from the blood cell samples. The sequenced sample was PBMCs. This clonotype was sampled from a man aged 40-49 years in good health and CMV-seronegative.

The sequence in DNA is TGTGCTAGTGGCCCATCAGGGCCCGAGCAGTTCTTC. Its protein product is CASGPSGPEQFF. Recombination joined TRBV12-5 with TRBJ2-1; TRBD1 is a possible D gene, resting on 5 matching bases. The CDR3 measures 12 amino acids from cysteine to phenylalanine. Of all the DNA, just the CDR3 is kept, 36 bases in frame from base 1. V loses 6 bases of germline sequence and J loses 10 bases, and the interval between the two ends is 13 bases. Looking up the germline V gene yields CDR1 LGHNT and CDR2 FRNRAP.